The clone carrying this T cell receptor (beta chain) was observed a single time. Its antigen remains unknown. Participants comprised healthy donors of bone marrow. The CDR3 is 16 residues long. Germline loops: CDR1 ENHRY, CDR2 SYGVKD. V was trimmed by 10 bases and J by 2 bases, leaving 21 bases between them. This entry belongs to a study of cytomegalovirus exposure and HLA in healthy donors. General study findings and limits: Follow-up analysis later connected one missense variant in DCLRE1C with trimming of TCR beta V- and J-genes.

The PCR ran on 60 Vbeta and 13 Jbeta primers. Here immunoSEQ multiplex PCR was the method, and the copy in TCRdb shows in-frame clones only, minus some. Of roughly 120,000 clones listed, 75% to 80% were seen once; the top ten hold approximately 3.9%. The rearrangement links TRBV10-3 to TRBJ1-5; D might be TRBD1 (5 bases). The specimen sequenced was PBMCs. This receptor was obtained from a man aged 40-55 years in good health and CMV-seronegative. CDR3 residues: CATQPGTKEGNQPQHF. CDR3 bases: TGTGCCACCCAACCCGGGACTAAGGAAGGCAATCAGCCCCAGCATTTT.